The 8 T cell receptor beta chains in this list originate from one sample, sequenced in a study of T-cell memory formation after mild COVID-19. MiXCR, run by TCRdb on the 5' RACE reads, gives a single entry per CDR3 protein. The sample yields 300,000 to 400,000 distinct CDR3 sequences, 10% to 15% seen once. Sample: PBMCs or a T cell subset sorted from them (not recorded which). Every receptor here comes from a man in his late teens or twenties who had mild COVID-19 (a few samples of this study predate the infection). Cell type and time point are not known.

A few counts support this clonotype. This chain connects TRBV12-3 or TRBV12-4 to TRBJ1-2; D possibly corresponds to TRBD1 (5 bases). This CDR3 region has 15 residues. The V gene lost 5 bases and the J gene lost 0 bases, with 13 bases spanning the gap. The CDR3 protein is CASSPSDIANYGYTF. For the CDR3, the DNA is TGTGCCAGCAGTCCCTCGGACATAGCTAACTATGGCTACACCTTC.

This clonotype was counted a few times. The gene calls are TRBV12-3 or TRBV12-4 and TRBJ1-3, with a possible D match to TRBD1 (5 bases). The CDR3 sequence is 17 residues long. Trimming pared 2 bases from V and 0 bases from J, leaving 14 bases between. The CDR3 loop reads CASSLIGQGPSGNTIYF. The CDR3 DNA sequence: TGTGCCAGCAGTTTAATTGGCCAGGGTCCCTCTGGAAACACCATATATTTT.

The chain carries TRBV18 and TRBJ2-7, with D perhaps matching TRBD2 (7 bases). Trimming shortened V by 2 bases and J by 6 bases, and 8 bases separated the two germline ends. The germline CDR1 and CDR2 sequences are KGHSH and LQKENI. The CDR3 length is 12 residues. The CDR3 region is CASSPGGAEQYV. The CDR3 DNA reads TGTGCCAGCTCACCAGGGGGGGCCGAGCAGTACGTC.

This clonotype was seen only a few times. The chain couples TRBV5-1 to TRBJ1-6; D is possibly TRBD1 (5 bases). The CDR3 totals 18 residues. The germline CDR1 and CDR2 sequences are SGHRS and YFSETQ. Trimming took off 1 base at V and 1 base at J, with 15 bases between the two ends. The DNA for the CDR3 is TGCGCCAGCAGCTTGCGGTCGGGGGGAGATTCCTATAATTCACCCCTCCACTTT. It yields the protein CASSLRSGGDSYNSPLHF. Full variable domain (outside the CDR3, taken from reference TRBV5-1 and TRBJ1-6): KAGVTQTPRYLIKTRGQQVTLSCSPISGHRSVSWYQQTPGQGLQFLFEYFSETQRNKGNFPGRFSGRQFSNSRSEMNVSTLELGDSALYLCASSLRSGGDSYNSPLHFGNGTRLTVT.

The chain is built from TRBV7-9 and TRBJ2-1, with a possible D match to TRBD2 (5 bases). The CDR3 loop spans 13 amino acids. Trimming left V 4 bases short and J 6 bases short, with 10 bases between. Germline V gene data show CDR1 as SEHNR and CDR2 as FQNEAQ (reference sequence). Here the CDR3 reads CASSSARGNEQFF. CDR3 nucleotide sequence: TGTGCCAGCAGCTCGGCCCGGGGCAATGAGCAGTTCTTC.

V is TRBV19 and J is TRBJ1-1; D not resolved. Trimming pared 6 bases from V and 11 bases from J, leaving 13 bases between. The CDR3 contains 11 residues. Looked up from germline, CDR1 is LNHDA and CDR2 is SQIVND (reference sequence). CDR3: CASSGEVGAFF. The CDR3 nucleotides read TGTGCCAGTAGCGGGGAGGTTGGCGCTTTCTTT.

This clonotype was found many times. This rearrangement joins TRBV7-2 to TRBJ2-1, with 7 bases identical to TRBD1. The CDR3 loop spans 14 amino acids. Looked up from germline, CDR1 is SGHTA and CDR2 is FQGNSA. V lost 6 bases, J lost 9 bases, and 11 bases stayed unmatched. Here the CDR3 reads CASRLARGSSEQFF. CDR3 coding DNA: TGTGCCAGCAGGCTCGCCAGGGGGTCCAGTGAGCAGTTCTTC.

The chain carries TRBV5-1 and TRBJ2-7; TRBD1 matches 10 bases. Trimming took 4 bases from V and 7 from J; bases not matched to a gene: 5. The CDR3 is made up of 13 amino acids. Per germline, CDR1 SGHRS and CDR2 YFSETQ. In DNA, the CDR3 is TGCGCCAGCAGCCTCGGGACAGGGGAAGAGCAGTACTTC. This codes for CASSLGTGEEQYF.